These 12 T cell receptor beta chains came from one sample sequenced in a study of T cell repertoires in cytomegalovirus infection. What these receptors recognize is not known. TCRdb reanalysed the reads using MiXCR and keeps one entry per CDR3 protein. The table records about 500,000 distinct CDR3 sequences, 30% to 40% of them present only once. This specimen consisted of cultured PBMCs, obtained from culture after CMV antigen stimulation. The receptors were sampled from a human donor in good health (CMV status not recorded). Some clones in this sample may be carry-over from other donors' samples.

The chain is built from TRBV27 and TRBJ1-3; the D is unclear. The germline V and J ends were trimmed by 0 bases and 0 bases, with 9 bases remaining between them. Germline CDR1 MNHEY, CDR2 SMNVEV (reference sequence). The CDR3 extends over 16 amino acids. DNA for the CDR3: TGTGCCAGCAGTTTATCAGCCAGACTCTCTGGAAACACCATATATTTT. Its protein product is CASSLSARLSGNTIYF.

V usage is TRBV9 and J usage is TRBJ2-2; D unclear. This CDR3 comprises 15 residues. Germline assignment: CDR1 SGDLS and CDR2 YYNGEE. Trimming took off 0 bases at V and 2 bases at J, with 8 bases between the two ends. The CDR3 sequence is CASSVAGLNTGELFF. The CDR3 nucleotides are TGTGCCAGCAGCGTAGCCGGGTTAAACACCGGGGAGCTGTTTTTT.

The chain is built from TRBV24-1 and TRBJ2-1; 10 bases agree with TRBD1. The trim removed 0 bases at V and 5 bases at J, leaving 3 bases unmatched. The CDR3 consists of 16 residues. CDR1 and CDR2 from the germline V gene are KGHDR and SFDVKD. This CDR3 reads CATSDLVGQGHNEQFF. The CDR3 region has the DNA TGTGCCACCAGTGATTTGGTGGGACAGGGGCACAATGAGCAGTTCTTC.

This clonotype has a handful of counts. This rearrangement joins TRBV15 to TRBJ1-3; TRBD1 might be the D (5 bases). V was clipped by 0 bases and J by 1 base, with 10 bases between them. Per germline, CDR1 LNHNV and CDR2 YYDKDF (reference sequence). The CDR3 consists of 16 residues. The CDR3 nucleotides read TGTGCCACCAGCAGAGAGGCAGGGCAATCTGGAAACACCATATATTTT. Translated: CATSREAGQSGNTIYF.

This chain links TRBV6-2 or TRBV6-3 with TRBJ1-6; D remains ambiguous. Trimming removed 4 bases at V and 7 bases at J, with 8 bases between. This CDR3 is built from 13 residues. Germline V gene lookup returns CDR1 MNHEY and CDR2 SVGEGT. The DNA of the CDR3 is TGTGCCAGCAGTTTCGACCTCAATTCACCCCTCCACTTT. Translating gives CASSFDLNSPLHF.

The chain employs TRBV7-2 and TRBJ2-5; the match to TRBD2 covers 7 bases. With V trimmed by 5 bases and J by 5 bases, 5 bases remained unmatched. The germline V gene has CDR1 SGHTA and CDR2 FQGNSA. The CDR3 sequence is 13 residues long. The CDR3 is CASSVSGWETQYF. CDR3 sequence (DNA): TGTGCCAGCAGCGTTAGCGGGTGGGAGACCCAGTACTTC.

The rearrangement joins TRBV4-1 to TRBJ2-3; TRBD2 might be the D (5 bases). Germline loops: CDR1 MGHRA, CDR2 YSYEKL. This CDR3 comprises 15 residues. The V gene lost 4 bases and the J gene lost 2 bases, with 13 bases spanning the gap. CDR3 in amino acids: CASSPPGSPTDTQYF. As DNA, the CDR3 is TGCGCCAGCAGCCCGCCGGGAAGCCCCACAGATACGCAGTATTTT.

V gene TRBV7-2 combines with J gene TRBJ1-1, with 7 bases lining up with TRBD1. Trimming removed 4 bases from V and 3 bases from J; junction bases left unmatched: 8. This CDR3 has 15 amino acids. The germline CDR1 and CDR2 sequences are SGHTA and FQGNSA. The CDR3 region is CASSSGRGHDTEAFF. The CDR3 coding sequence is TGTGCCAGCAGCTCTGGTAGGGGGCACGACACTGAAGCTTTCTTT.

This clonotype appeared a few times. The chain links TRBV11-2 to TRBJ1-5; unclear D gene. Germline V gene lookup returns CDR1 SGHAT and CDR2 FQNNGV. This CDR3 contains 16 residues. Trimming left V 5 bases short and J 2 bases short, with 16 bases between. In DNA, the CDR3 is TGTGCCAGCAGCACCGGGAGCGTCAATGGCAATCAGCCCCAGCATTTT. It is translated as CASSTGSVNGNQPQHF.

The chain uses TRBV6-2 or TRBV6-3 and TRBJ1-1, with D perhaps TRBD1 (6 bases). Per germline, CDR1 MNHEY and CDR2 SVGEGT. This CDR3 region has 14 residues. V shed 7 bases and J shed 1 base, with 13 bases lying between them. The CDR3 DNA reads TGTGCCAGCAACGACCCGGGACAGAACACTGAAGCTTTCTTT. Its protein is CASNDPGQNTEAFF.

The chain uses TRBV6-2 or TRBV6-3 and TRBJ2-7, with TRBD2 identical over 10 bases. The CDR3 extends over 15 amino acids. With 5 bases clipped from V and 5 bases from J, the junction kept 9 bases outside the gene matches. CDR1 and CDR2 (germline): MNHEY, SVGEGT. CDR3 DNA: TGTGCCAGCAGTAACGCCGGGACTAGCGTAGACGAGCAGTACGTC. As protein: CASSNAGTSVDEQYV.

A few counts support this clonotype. This chain joins TRBV29-1 and TRBJ1-2; no firm D call. This CDR3 is 12 amino acids long. V lost 0 bases and J 7 bases, leaving 9 bases between the germline ends. The germline gives CDR1 SQVTM, CDR2 ANQGSEA. The CDR3 loop reads CSVEDTVRGYTF. CDR3 bases: TGCAGCGTTGAAGACACAGTGCGTGGCTACACCTTC.